This T cell receptor beta chain was captured by sequencing in a study of blood T cell repertoires in COVID-19. The wider study: From the United States, Italy and Spain came samples of acute and convalescent COVID-19. T cells, B-cell-depleted T cells, or PBMCs supplied cDNA or gDNA.

The V gene's germline CDR1 is SEHNR and CDR2 FQNEAQ (reference sequence). The CDR3 sequence is 16 residues long. V shed 3 bases, J shed 5 bases, and the junction held 7 bases outside the gene matches. In the authors' workflow: Amplified reference gene primers provided the basis for estimating nucleated cell counts. TCRdb's table, derived via immunoSEQ multiplex PCR, lists solely in-frame clones and lacks some. The V and J calls and clone size are taken from that table; D and trimming were inferred from the DNA. The sample has approximately 240,000 clones, 79% seen once. This clonotype was sampled from a woman aged 40 to 50 with active or convalescent COVID-19. The genes are TRBV7-9 and TRBJ2-3, with 11 bases fitting TRBD2. Sequencing was carried out using peripheral blood. CDR3 DNA sequence: TGTGCCAGCAGCTTGGTCTCGACTAGCGGGGTAGATACGCAGTATTTT. It translates to CASSLVSTSGVDTQYF.